The T cell receptor beta chain described here comes from a study of T cells expressing NK-cell markers. Study as a whole: HCMV serostatus: seven of eight sequenced donors positive, one negative.

The CDR3 has 15 residues. Germline-derived CDR1 and CDR2 are WNHNN and SYGVQD (reference sequence). On this clonotype itself: Its antigen remains unidentified.

Generation of TCR beta cDNA was performed by 5'RACE template switching incorporating UMIs. TCRdb re-called the 5' RACE reads and gives one entry per CDR3 protein, without DNA. This sample's table reports around 380,000 distinct CDR3 sequences. General study results and limits: Questions lingered over whether expanded NKG2C+ T cell clones were HCMV-specific. Of the CD8+ T cells in roughly 6 donors, roughly 1.0-7.0% belonged to dominant NKG2C+ clonotypes.

This TCR was recovered from a woman between 50 and 59 years old in good health. The V and J genes are TRBV10-1 and TRBJ2-2; TCRdb returns TRBD1, unconfirmable since there is no DNA. Sequencing was performed on blood T cells: a sorted CD56 or NKG2C T cell subset, CD4+ or CD8+ T cells, or bulk PBMC T cells (not recorded which). CDR3 region: CASSVGGSNTGELFF.